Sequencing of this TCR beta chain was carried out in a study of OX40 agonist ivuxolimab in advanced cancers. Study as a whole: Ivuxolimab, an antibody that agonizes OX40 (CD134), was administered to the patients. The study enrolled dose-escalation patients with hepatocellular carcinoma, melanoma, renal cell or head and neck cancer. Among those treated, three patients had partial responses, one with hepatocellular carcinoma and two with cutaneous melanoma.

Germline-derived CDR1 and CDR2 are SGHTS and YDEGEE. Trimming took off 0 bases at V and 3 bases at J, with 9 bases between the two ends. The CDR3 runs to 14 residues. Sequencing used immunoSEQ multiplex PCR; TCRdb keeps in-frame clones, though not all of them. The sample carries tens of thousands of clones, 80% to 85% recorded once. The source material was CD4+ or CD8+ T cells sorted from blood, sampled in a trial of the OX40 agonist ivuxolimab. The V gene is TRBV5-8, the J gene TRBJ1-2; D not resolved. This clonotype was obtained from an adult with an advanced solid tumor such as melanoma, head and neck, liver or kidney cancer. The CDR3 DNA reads TGTGCCAGCAGCTTGGCCCTCTTGTACTATGGCTACACCTTC. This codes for CASSLALLYYGYTF.